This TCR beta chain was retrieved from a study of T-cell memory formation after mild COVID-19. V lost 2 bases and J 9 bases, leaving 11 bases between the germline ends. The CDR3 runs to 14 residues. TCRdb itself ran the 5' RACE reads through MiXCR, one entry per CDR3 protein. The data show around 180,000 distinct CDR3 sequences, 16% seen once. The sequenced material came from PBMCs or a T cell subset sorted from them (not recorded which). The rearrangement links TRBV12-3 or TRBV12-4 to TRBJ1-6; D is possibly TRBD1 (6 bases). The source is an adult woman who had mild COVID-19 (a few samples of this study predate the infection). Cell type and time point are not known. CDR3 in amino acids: CASSLSGVISPLHF. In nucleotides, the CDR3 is TGTGCCAGCAGTTTATCAGGGGTTATTTCACCCCTCCACTTT.